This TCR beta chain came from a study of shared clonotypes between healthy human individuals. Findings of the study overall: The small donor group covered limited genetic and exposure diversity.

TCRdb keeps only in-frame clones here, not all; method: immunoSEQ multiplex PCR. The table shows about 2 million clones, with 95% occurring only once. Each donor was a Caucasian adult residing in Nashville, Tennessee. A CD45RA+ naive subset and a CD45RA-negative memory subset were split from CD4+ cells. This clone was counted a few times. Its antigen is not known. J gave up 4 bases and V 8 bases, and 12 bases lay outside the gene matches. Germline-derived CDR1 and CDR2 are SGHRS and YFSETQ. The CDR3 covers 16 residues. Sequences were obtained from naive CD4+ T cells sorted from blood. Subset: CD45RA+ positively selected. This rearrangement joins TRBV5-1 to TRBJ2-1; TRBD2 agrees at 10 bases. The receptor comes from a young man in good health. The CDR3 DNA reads TGCGCCAGTGAAGGACTAGCGGAGAATTCTTACAATGAGCAGTTCTTC. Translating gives CASEGLAENSYNEQFF.